This is a list of T cell receptor beta chains from one sample in a study of T cell responses to AZD1222 COVID-19 vaccine. Profiling relied on immunoSEQ multiplex PCR, and the TCRdb table lists in-frame clones only, not all of them. This table holds approximately 60,000 clones, approximately 83% found once. This specimen consisted of peripheral blood, obtained on day 0 of AZD1222 vaccination. The receptors originated from an adult in good health. Both conserved end residues are part of each CDR3. The D gene is left open where the match is weak. Not all rows give a size; the values are once, few, many and, for expanded clones, a class.

clone_size: NA
j_call: TRBJ2-1
d_call: TRBD2
v_call: TRBV27
cdr3_aa: CASSLWTSGDNEQFF
cdr3_nt: TGTGCCAGCAGTTTATGGACTAGCGGGGACAATGAGCAGTTCTTC

clone_size: NA
j_call: TRBJ1-3
d_call: NA
v_call: TRBV28
cdr3_aa: CASILSLAGNTIYF
cdr3_nt: TGTGCCAGCATTCTGTCGTTAGCTGGAAACACCATATATTTT

clone_size: NA
j_call: TRBJ2-2
d_call: TRBD1
v_call: TRBV27
cdr3_aa: CASRGQLGTGELFF
cdr3_nt: TGTGCCAGCAGGGGACAGCTGGGGACCGGGGAGCTGTTTTTT

clone_size: NA
j_call: TRBJ1-5
d_call: NA
v_call: TRBV29-1
cdr3_aa: CSVGPSADQPQHF
cdr3_nt: TGCAGCGTTGGACCTTCCGCGGATCAGCCCCAGCATTTT

clone_size: NA
j_call: TRBJ2-1
d_call: NA
v_call: TRBV6-2/TRBV6-3
cdr3_aa: CASSYRGEQFF
cdr3_nt: TGTGCCAGCAGTTACCGTGGGGAGCAGTTCTTC

clone_size: NA
j_call: TRBJ2-2
d_call: TRBD1
v_call: TRBV4-3
cdr3_aa: CASSQEVADRAYGELFF
cdr3_nt: TGCGCCAGCAGCCAAGAAGTGGCAGACAGGGCCTACGGGGAGCTGTTTTTT

clone_size: once
j_call: TRBJ2-1
d_call: NA
v_call: TRBV4-2
cdr3_aa: CASSQDYNEQFF
cdr3_nt: TGTGCCAGCAGCCAAGACTACAATGAGCAGTTCTTC

clone_size: NA
j_call: TRBJ1-2
d_call: NA
v_call: TRBV2
cdr3_aa: CASSYARSGYTF
cdr3_nt: TGTGCCAGCAGTTACGCCAGGAGTGGCTACACCTTC

clone_size: once
j_call: TRBJ2-7
d_call: NA
v_call: TRBV10-1
cdr3_aa: CAKTAIYEQYF
cdr3_nt: TGCGCCAAGACAGCGATCTACGAGCAGTACTTC

clone_size: NA
j_call: TRBJ1-3
d_call: NA
v_call: TRBV2
cdr3_aa: CASSAIGSGNTIYF
cdr3_nt: TGTGCCAGCAGTGCTATAGGGTCTGGAAACACCATATATTTT

clone_size: NA
j_call: TRBJ2-7
d_call: TRBD1
v_call: TRBV28
cdr3_aa: CASSDIRGPAFKYEQYF
cdr3_nt: TGTGCCAGCAGTGATATTAGGGGGCCCGCTTTCAAATACGAGCAGTACTTC

clone_size: NA
j_call: TRBJ2-1
d_call: NA
v_call: TRBV9
cdr3_aa: CASSAGPGSGEQFF
cdr3_nt: TGTGCCAGCAGCGCCGGGCCGGGTAGCGGTGAGCAGTTCTTC

clone_size: NA
j_call: TRBJ2-3
d_call: TRBD1
v_call: TRBV28
cdr3_aa: CASRTGTGDADTQYF
cdr3_nt: TGTGCCAGCAGAACCGGGACAGGGGATGCGGATACGCAGTATTTT

clone_size: NA
j_call: TRBJ2-5
d_call: TRBD2
v_call: TRBV5-1
cdr3_aa: CASSPNSGRARETQYF
cdr3_nt: TGCGCCAGCAGCCCGAATAGCGGGAGGGCCCGGGAGACCCAGTACTTC

clone_size: NA
j_call: TRBJ1-1
d_call: NA
v_call: TRBV2
cdr3_aa: CASSSSGGRNTEAFF
cdr3_nt: TGTGCCAGCAGTTCCTCCGGGGGAAGGAACACTGAAGCTTTCTTT

clone_size: NA
j_call: TRBJ2-2
d_call: NA
v_call: TRBV6-5
cdr3_aa: CASRISWAGELFF
cdr3_nt: TGTGCCAGCAGAATAAGTTGGGCCGGGGAGCTGTTTTTT

clone_size: NA
j_call: TRBJ2-1
d_call: NA
v_call: TRBV9
cdr3_aa: CASSPRSEYNEQFF
cdr3_nt: TGTGCCAGCAGCCCCCGGTCGGAGTACAATGAGCAGTTCTTC

clone_size: few
j_call: TRBJ2-1
d_call: TRBD2
v_call: TRBV3-1/TRBV3-2
cdr3_aa: CASSQFLAGERFF
cdr3_nt: TGTGCCAGCAGCCAGTTTCTAGCGGGAGAAAGGTTCTTC

clone_size: NA
j_call: TRBJ2-2
d_call: NA
v_call: TRBV3-1/TRBV3-2
cdr3_aa: CASSQDLGQGLTGELFF
cdr3_nt: TGTGCCAGCAGCCAAGATTTGGGCCAGGGGTTAACCGGGGAGCTGTTTTTT

clone_size: NA
j_call: TRBJ2-7
d_call: NA
v_call: TRBV5-1
cdr3_aa: CASSTGASYEQYF
cdr3_nt: TGCGCCAGCAGTACAGGAGCTTCCTACGAGCAGTACTTC

clone_size: NA
j_call: TRBJ1-1
d_call: TRBD1
v_call: TRBV29-1
cdr3_aa: CSVGRTGIMLENTEAFF
cdr3_nt: TGCAGCGTTGGGAGGACAGGGATTATGTTGGAGAACACTGAAGCTTTCTTT

clone_size: NA
j_call: TRBJ1-2
d_call: TRBD1
v_call: TRBV14
cdr3_aa: CASSQATGTGGRNYGYTF
cdr3_nt: TGTGCCAGCAGCCAAGCGACCGGGACAGGGGGCAGGAACTATGGCTACACCTTC

clone_size: NA
j_call: TRBJ2-3
d_call: TRBD2
v_call: TRBV5-4
cdr3_aa: CASSETSGSTDTQYF
cdr3_nt: TGTGCCAGCAGCGAGACTAGCGGGAGCACAGATACGCAGTATTTT

clone_size: NA
j_call: TRBJ2-7
d_call: NA
v_call: TRBV5-1
cdr3_aa: CASSLQDAYEQYF
cdr3_nt: TGCGCCAGCAGCTTACAGGACGCCTACGAGCAGTACTTC

clone_size: NA
j_call: TRBJ1-5
d_call: NA
v_call: TRBV4-2
cdr3_aa: CASSQDRGRVGPQHF
cdr3_nt: TGTGCCAGCAGCCAAGATCGGGGAAGGGTCGGGCCCCAGCATTTT

clone_size: once
j_call: TRBJ1-2
d_call: NA
v_call: TRBV20-1
cdr3_aa: CSASVGANYGYTF
cdr3_nt: TGCAGTGCTAGTGTCGGCGCTAACTATGGCTACACCTTC

clone_size: NA
j_call: TRBJ1-4
d_call: NA
v_call: TRBV19
cdr3_aa: CASSIVFFEPPTNEKLFF
cdr3_nt: TGTGCCAGTAGTATAGTGTTCTTTGAGCCTCCAACTAATGAAAAACTGTTTTTT

clone_size: NA
j_call: TRBJ1-4
d_call: TRBD1
v_call: TRBV5-4
cdr3_aa: CASSRDRGSNEKLFF
cdr3_nt: TGTGCCAGCAGCCGGGACAGGGGGAGTAATGAAAAACTGTTTTTT

clone_size: NA
j_call: TRBJ1-2
d_call: NA
v_call: TRBV9
cdr3_aa: CASSGGEADGRSPNYGYTF
cdr3_nt: TGTGCCAGCAGCGGGGGGGAGGCGGACGGCCGAAGCCCTAACTATGGCTACACCTTC

clone_size: NA
j_call: TRBJ2-7
d_call: NA
v_call: TRBV6-1
cdr3_aa: CASSEIGTGLTYASYEQYF
cdr3_nt: TGTGCCAGCAGTGAGATCGGCACCGGTTTAACCTATGCCTCCTACGAGCAGTACTTC

clone_size: NA
j_call: TRBJ1-5
d_call: NA
v_call: TRBV7-2
cdr3_aa: CASSLPSGDSNQPQHF
cdr3_nt: TGTGCCAGCAGCCTCCCGTCCGGTGATAGCAATCAGCCCCAGCATTTT

clone_size: NA
j_call: TRBJ1-5
d_call: NA
v_call: TRBV27
cdr3_aa: CASSLEGRGNQPQHF
cdr3_nt: TGTGCCAGCAGTTTGGAGGGCAGGGGTAATCAGCCCCAGCATTTT

clone_size: NA
j_call: TRBJ2-3
d_call: TRBD2
v_call: TRBV4-3
cdr3_aa: CASSQVKRGDTQYF
cdr3_nt: TGCGCCAGCAGCCAAGTCAAGCGGGGGGATACGCAGTATTTT

clone_size: NA
j_call: TRBJ1-1
d_call: NA
v_call: TRBV10-3
cdr3_aa: CAIRDKQGGNTEAFF
cdr3_nt: TGTGCCATCAGGGATAAACAGGGCGGGAACACTGAAGCTTTCTTT

clone_size: NA
j_call: TRBJ1-5
d_call: TRBD1
v_call: TRBV10-3
cdr3_aa: CAISVDRGNQPQHF
cdr3_nt: TGTGCCATCAGTGTCGACAGGGGGAATCAGCCCCAGCATTTT

clone_size: NA
j_call: TRBJ2-1
d_call: TRBD2
v_call: TRBV11-3
cdr3_aa: CASSLGGGRAINEQFF
cdr3_nt: TGTGCCAGCAGCTTAGGGGGCGGGAGGGCCATCAATGAGCAGTTCTTC

clone_size: NA
j_call: TRBJ2-5
d_call: TRBD1
v_call: TRBV7-3
cdr3_aa: CASSPLPTGLETQYF
cdr3_nt: TGTGCCAGCAGCCCCCTTCCGACAGGGCTGGAGACCCAGTACTTC

clone_size: once
j_call: TRBJ2-7
d_call: NA
v_call: TRBV28
cdr3_aa: CASSLRQSLSYEQYF
cdr3_nt: TGTGCCAGCAGTTTACGACAGTCCCTCTCCTACGAGCAGTACTTC

clone_size: NA
j_call: TRBJ1-5
d_call: NA
v_call: TRBV18
cdr3_aa: CASSSDRRHQPQHF
cdr3_nt: TGTGCCAGCTCATCCGACAGGCGGCATCAGCCCCAGCATTTT

clone_size: NA
j_call: TRBJ2-2
d_call: NA
v_call: TRBV29-1
cdr3_aa: CSVVFHQTGELFF
cdr3_nt: TGCAGCGTTGTGTTCCACCAAACCGGGGAGCTGTTTTTT

clone_size: NA
j_call: TRBJ1-1
d_call: TRBD1
v_call: TRBV12-3/TRBV12-4
cdr3_aa: CASIMGRGLEAFF
cdr3_nt: TGTGCCAGCATCATGGGGAGGGGGCTTGAAGCTTTCTTT

clone_size: NA
j_call: TRBJ1-5
d_call: TRBD1
v_call: TRBV6-5
cdr3_aa: CASSPRTGGIQPQHF
cdr3_nt: TGTGCCAGCAGCCCCAGGACAGGGGGGATTCAGCCCCAGCATTTT

clone_size: once
j_call: TRBJ2-3
d_call: NA
v_call: TRBV9
cdr3_aa: CASSPQTDTQYF
cdr3_nt: TGTGCCAGCAGCCCCCAGACAGATACGCAGTATTTT

clone_size: once
j_call: TRBJ2-3
d_call: TRBD2
v_call: TRBV6-6
cdr3_aa: CASSLFWSSGSPDTQYF
cdr3_nt: TGTGCCAGCAGTCTGTTTTGGTCTAGCGGGAGTCCAGATACGCAGTATTTT

clone_size: NA
j_call: TRBJ2-7
d_call: NA
v_call: TRBV30
cdr3_aa: CASRWTGMYEQYF
cdr3_nt: TGTGCCAGCCGTTGGACCGGTATGTACGAGCAGTACTTC

clone_size: NA
j_call: TRBJ2-1
d_call: NA
v_call: TRBV7-2
cdr3_aa: CASSLPLAPQFF
cdr3_nt: TGTGCCAGCAGCTTGCCTCTAGCGCCTCAGTTCTTC

clone_size: NA
j_call: TRBJ2-7
d_call: TRBD1
v_call: TRBV3-1/TRBV3-2
cdr3_aa: CASSYSGQGTDEQYF
cdr3_nt: TGTGCCAGCAGCTATTCCGGACAGGGAACGGACGAGCAGTACTTC

clone_size: NA
j_call: TRBJ2-2
d_call: TRBD2
v_call: TRBV5-1
cdr3_aa: CASSPRDLAGEAGELFF
cdr3_nt: TGCGCCAGCAGCCCAAGGGATCTAGCGGGAGAGGCCGGGGAGCTGTTTTTT

clone_size: NA
j_call: TRBJ2-1
d_call: TRBD1
v_call: TRBV18
cdr3_aa: CASSPTTGGVGYNEQFF
cdr3_nt: TGTGCCAGCTCACCTACGACAGGGGGGGTCGGCTACAATGAGCAGTTCTTC

clone_size: NA
j_call: TRBJ1-5
d_call: NA
v_call: TRBV28
cdr3_aa: CASTGNLYSNQPQHF
cdr3_nt: TGTGCCAGCACCGGGAACCTATATAGCAATCAGCCCCAGCATTTT

clone_size: NA
j_call: TRBJ1-2
d_call: TRBD1
v_call: TRBV7-2
cdr3_aa: CASSAYPSPDRVYGYGYTF
cdr3_nt: TGTGCCAGCAGCGCTTATCCCTCCCCGGACAGGGTGTATGGGTATGGCTACACCTTC

clone_size: few
j_call: TRBJ2-5
d_call: NA
v_call: TRBV14
cdr3_aa: CASSQARSVQETQYF
cdr3_nt: TGTGCCAGCAGCCAAGCCAGGTCCGTCCAAGAGACCCAGTACTTC

clone_size: few
j_call: TRBJ1-5
d_call: TRBD1
v_call: TRBV9
cdr3_aa: CASSVGTGGSQPQHF
cdr3_nt: TGTGCCAGCAGCGTAGGGACAGGTGGTAGTCAGCCCCAGCATTTT